This T cell receptor (beta chain) came from a study of sequential checkpoint blockade in melanoma. Described treatment: randomized to nivolumab then ipilimumab (arm A) or the reverse (arm B). None of the patients previously received DNA-damaging chemotherapy. Live CD3+CD8+ CD19− CD56− cells were sorted from PBMCs. The table came from immunoSEQ multiplex PCR; TCRdb's copy has only in-frame clones and leaves some out. The profile shows about 30,000 clones, roughly 91% of them singletons. The sequence came from a human donor with melanoma. This specimen consisted of CD8+ T cells sorted from blood (inferred from file names), obtained from a patient given nivolumab and ipilimumab in sequence.

DNA of the CDR3: TGCGCCAGCAGCCGAGGAGGTGACGCTGAAGCTTTCTTT. It yields the protein CASSRGGDAEAFF. The rearrangement uses TRBV4-1 and TRBJ1-1; D remains ambiguous. Deletions cut 4 bases from V and 6 bases from J, with 12 bases between. CDR3 length: 13 amino acids. The germline CDR1 and CDR2 sequences are MGHRA and YSYEKL.